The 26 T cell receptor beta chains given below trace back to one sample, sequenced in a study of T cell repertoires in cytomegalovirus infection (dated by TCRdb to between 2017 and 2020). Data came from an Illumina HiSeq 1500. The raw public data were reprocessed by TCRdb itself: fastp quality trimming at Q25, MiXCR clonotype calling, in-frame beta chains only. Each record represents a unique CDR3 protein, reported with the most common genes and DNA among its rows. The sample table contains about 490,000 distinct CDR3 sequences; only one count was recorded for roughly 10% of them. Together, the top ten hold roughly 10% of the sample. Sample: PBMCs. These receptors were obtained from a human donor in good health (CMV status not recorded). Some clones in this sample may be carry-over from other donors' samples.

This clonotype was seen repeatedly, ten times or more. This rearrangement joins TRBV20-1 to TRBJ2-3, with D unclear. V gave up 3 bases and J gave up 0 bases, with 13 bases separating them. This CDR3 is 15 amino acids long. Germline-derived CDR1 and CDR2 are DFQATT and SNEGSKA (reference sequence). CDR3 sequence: CSARRKGSSTDTQYF. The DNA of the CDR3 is TGCAGTGCTAGGCGGAAAGGCTCTAGCACAGATACGCAGTATTTT.

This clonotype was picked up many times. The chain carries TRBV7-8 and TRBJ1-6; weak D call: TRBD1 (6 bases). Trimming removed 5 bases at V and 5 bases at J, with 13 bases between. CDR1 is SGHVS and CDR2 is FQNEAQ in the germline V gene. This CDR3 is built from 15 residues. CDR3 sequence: CASSLQTGNNSPLHF. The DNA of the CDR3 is TGTGCCAGCAGCCTCCAAACAGGGAATAATTCACCCCTCCACTTT.

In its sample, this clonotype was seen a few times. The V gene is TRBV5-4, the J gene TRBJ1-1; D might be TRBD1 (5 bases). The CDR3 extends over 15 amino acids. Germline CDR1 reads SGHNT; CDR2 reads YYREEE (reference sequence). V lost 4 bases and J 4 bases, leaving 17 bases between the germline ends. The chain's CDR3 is CASSPGTGTLTEAFF. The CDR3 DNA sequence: TGTGCCAGCAGCCCTGGAACAGGAACTCTCACTGAAGCTTTCTTT.

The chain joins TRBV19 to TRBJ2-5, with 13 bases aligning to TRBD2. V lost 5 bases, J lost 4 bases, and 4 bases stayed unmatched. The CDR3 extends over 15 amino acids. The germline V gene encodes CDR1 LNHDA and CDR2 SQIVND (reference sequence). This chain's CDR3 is CASSPGLAGRETQYF. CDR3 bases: TGTGCCAGTAGTCCGGGACTAGCGGGACGAGAGACCCAGTACTTC. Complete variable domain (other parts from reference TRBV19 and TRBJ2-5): DGGITQSPKYLFRKEGQNVTLSCEQNLNHDAMYWYRQDPGQGLRLIYYSQIVNDFQKGDIAEGYSVSREKKESFPLTVTSAQKNPTAFYLCASSPGLAGRETQYFGPGTRLLVL.

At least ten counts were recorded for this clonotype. CDR3 bases: TGTGCCAGCAGCCGACCCGGGACGGTGAACACTGAAGCTTTCTTT. Its protein product is CASSRPGTVNTEAFF. The J gene is TRBJ1-1, the V gene TRBV7-9; D perhaps matches TRBD1 (5 bases). V dropped 5 bases and J dropped 0 bases, with 13 bases sitting between them. The CDR3 is 15 amino acids. Germline CDR1 SEHNR, CDR2 FQNEAQ (reference sequence). The entire variable domain, with the rest obtained from reference TRBV7-9 and TRBJ1-1, is as follows: DTGVSQNPRHKITKRGQNVTFRCDPISEHNRLYWYRQTLGQGPEFLTYFQNEAQLEKSRLLSDRFSAERPKGSFSTLEIQRTEQGDSAMYLCASSRPGTVNTEAFFGQGTRLTVV.

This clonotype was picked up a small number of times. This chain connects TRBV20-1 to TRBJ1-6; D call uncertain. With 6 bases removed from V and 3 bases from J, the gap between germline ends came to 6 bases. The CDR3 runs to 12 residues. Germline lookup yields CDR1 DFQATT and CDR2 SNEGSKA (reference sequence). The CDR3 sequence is CSATNYNSPLHF. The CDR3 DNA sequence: TGCAGTGCCACGAACTATAATTCACCCCTCCACTTT.

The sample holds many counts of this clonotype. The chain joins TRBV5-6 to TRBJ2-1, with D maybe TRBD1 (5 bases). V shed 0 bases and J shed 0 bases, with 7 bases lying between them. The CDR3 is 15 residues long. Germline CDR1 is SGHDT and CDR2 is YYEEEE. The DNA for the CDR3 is TGTGCCAGCAGCTTGGATACAGGCTCCTACAATGAGCAGTTCTTC. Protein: CASSLDTGSYNEQFF.

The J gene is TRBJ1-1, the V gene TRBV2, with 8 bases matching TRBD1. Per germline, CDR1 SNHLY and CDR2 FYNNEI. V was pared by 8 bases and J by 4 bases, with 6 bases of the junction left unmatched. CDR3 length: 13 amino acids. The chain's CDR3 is CASRGQATTEAFF. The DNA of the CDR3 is TGTGCCAGCCGGGGACAGGCTACCACTGAAGCTTTCTTT.

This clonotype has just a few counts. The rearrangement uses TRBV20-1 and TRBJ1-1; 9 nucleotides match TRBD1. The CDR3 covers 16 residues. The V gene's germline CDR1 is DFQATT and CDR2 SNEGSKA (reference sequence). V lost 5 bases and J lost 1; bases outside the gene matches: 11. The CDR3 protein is CSAPGQGTFANTEAFF. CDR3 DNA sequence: TGCAGTGCTCCGGGACAGGGTACCTTCGCGAACACTGAAGCTTTCTTT.

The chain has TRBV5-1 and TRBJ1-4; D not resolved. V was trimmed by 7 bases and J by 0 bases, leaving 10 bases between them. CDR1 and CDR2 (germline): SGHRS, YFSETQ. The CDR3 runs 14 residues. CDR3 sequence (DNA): TGCGCCAGCGCGTTCAGTGCAACTAATGAAAAACTGTTTTTT. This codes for CASAFSATNEKLFF.

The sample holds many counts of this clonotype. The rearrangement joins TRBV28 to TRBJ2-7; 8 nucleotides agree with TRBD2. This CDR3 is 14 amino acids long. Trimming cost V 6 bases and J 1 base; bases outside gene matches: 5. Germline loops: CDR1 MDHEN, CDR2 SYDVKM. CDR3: CASRGSGTSYEQYF. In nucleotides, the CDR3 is TGTGCCAGCAGGGGTAGCGGGACGTCCTACGAGCAGTACTTC.

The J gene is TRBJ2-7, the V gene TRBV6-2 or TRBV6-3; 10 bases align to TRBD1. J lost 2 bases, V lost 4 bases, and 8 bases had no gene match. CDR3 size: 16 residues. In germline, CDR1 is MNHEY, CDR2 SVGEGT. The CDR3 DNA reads TGTGCCAGCAGTTCCATCTGGGACAGGGGACCCTACGAGCAGTACTTC. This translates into CASSSIWDRGPYEQYF.

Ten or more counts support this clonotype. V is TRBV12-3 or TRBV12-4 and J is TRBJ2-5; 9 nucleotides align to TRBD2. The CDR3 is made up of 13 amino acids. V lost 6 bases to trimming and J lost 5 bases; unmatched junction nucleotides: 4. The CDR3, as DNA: TGTGCCAGCAGCCCCACTAGCGGGGAGACCCAGTACTTC. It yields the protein CASSPTSGETQYF.

CDR3: CASSFDLSYEQYF. CDR3 in DNA: TGCGCCAGCAGCTTTGACCTCTCCTACGAGCAGTACTTC. V usage is TRBV5-1 and J usage is TRBJ2-7, with unresolved D. The CDR3 is made up of 13 amino acids. The V end lost 2 bases, the J end lost 0 bases, and 6 bases lay between the germline ends. Germline values: CDR1 SGHRS, CDR2 YFSETQ.

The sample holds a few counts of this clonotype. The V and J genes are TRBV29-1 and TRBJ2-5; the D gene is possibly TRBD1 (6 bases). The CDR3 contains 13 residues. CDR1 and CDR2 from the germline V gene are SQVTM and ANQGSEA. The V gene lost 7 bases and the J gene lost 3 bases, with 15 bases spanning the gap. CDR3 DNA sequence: TGCAGCGGATCCGACAGGAATGAAGAGACCCAGTACTTC. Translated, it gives CSGSDRNEETQYF.

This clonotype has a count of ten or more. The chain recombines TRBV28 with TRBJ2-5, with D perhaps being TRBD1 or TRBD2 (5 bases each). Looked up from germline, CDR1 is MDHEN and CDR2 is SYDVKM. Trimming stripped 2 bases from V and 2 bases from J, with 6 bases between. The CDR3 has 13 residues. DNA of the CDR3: TGTGCCAGCAGTTTAGAGGGGCAAGAGACCCAGTACTTC. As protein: CASSLEGQETQYF.

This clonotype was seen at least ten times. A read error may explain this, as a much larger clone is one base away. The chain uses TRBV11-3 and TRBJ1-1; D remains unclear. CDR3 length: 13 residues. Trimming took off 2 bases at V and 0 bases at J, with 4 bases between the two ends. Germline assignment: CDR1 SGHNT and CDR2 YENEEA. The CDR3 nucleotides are TGTGCCAGCAGCTTACACATGAACACTGAAGCTTTCTTT. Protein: CASSLHMNTEAFF.

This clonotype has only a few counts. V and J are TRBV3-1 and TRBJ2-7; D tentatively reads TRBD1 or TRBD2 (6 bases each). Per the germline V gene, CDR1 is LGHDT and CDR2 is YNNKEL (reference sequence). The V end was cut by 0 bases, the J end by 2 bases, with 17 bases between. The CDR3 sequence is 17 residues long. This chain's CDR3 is CASSQDRWGAGTYEQYF. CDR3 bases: TGTGCCAGCAGCCAAGACCGATGGGGGGCTGGGACCTACGAGCAGTACTTC.

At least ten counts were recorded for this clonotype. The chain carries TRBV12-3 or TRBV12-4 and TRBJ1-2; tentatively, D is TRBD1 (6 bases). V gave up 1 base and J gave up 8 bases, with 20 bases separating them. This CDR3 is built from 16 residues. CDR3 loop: CASSLGSRGGHGGYTF. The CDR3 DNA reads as TGTGCCAGCAGTTTAGGTTCCAGGGGAGGACACGGAGGCTACACCTTC.

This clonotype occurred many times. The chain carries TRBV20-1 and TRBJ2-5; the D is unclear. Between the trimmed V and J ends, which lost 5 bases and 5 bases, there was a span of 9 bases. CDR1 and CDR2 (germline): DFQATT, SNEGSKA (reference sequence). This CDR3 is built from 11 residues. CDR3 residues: CSAEVEETQYF. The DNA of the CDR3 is TGCAGTGCTGAGGTGGAGGAGACCCAGTACTTC.

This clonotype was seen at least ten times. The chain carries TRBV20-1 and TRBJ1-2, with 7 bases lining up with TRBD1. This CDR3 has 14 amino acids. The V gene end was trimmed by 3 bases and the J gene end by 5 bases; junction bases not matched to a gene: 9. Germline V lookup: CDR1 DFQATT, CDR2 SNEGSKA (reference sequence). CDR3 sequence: CSASQGQASYGYTF. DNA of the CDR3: TGCAGTGCTAGTCAAGGACAGGCGAGTTATGGCTACACCTTC.

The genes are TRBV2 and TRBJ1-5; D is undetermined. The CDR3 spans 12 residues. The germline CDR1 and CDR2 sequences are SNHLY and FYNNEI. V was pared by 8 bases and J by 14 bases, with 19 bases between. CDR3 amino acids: CASGDGPYLKHF. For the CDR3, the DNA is TGTGCCAGCGGAGACGGCCCCTACTTAAAGCATTTT.

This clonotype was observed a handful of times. CDR3 in DNA: TGTGCCAGCAGCTCGGGACAGGGTTGGAACACTGAAGCTTTCTTT. Translation gives CASSSGQGWNTEAFF. This chain joins TRBV7-9 and TRBJ1-1; 9 bases are shared with TRBD1. The CDR3 is 15 residues long. Germline-derived CDR1 and CDR2 are SEHNR and FQNEAQ (reference sequence). Trimming cost V 4 bases and J 1 base; bases outside gene matches: 4.

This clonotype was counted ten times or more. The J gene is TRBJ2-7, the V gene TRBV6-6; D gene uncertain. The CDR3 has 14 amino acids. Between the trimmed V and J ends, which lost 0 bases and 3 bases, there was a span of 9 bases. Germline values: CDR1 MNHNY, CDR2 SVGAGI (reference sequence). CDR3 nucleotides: TGTGCCAGCAGTTACTCGGACCGGTTCTACGAGCAGTACTTC. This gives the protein CASSYSDRFYEQYF.

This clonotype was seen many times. CDR3 nucleotide sequence: TGTGCCAGCAACCGGGGGGGGTCCGGGGAGCTGTTTTTT. This sequence encodes CASNRGGSGELFF. The chain combines TRBV7-8 with TRBJ2-2, with 8 nucleotides matching TRBD2. This CDR3 has 13 amino acids. Trimming at V came to 7 bases and at J to 6 bases, leaving 4 bases not matched to a gene. Germline lookup yields CDR1 SGHVS and CDR2 FQNEAQ.

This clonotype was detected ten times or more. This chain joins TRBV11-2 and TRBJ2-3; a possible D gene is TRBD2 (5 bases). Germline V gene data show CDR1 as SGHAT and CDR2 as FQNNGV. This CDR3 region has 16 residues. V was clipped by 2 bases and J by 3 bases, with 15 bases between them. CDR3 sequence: CASSLSRVQLTDTQYF. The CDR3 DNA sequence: TGTGCCAGCAGCTTATCGAGGGTGCAACTTACAGATACGCAGTATTTT.